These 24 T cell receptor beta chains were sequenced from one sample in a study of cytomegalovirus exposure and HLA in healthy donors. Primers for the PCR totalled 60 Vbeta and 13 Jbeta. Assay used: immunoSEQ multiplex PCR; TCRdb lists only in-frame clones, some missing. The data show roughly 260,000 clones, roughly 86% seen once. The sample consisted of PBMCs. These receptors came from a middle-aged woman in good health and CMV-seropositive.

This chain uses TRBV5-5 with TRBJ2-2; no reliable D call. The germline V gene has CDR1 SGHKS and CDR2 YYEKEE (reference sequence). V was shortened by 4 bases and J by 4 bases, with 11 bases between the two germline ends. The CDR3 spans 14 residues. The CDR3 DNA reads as TGTGCCAGCAGCCCCCCTGAGGCCACCGGGGAGCTGTTTTTT. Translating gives CASSPPEATGELFF.

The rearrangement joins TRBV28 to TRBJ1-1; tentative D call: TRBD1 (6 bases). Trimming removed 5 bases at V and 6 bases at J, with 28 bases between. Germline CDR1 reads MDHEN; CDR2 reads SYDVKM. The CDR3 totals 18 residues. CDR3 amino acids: CASSPPYGRGASGAEAFF. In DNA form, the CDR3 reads TGTGCCAGCAGTCCCCCCTACGGTCGGGGGGCGTCTGGCGCTGAAGCTTTCTTT.

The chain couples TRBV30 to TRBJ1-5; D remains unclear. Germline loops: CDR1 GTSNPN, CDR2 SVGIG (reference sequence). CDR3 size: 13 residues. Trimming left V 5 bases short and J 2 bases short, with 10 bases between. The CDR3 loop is CAWAGRGNQPQHF. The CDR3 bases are TGTGCCTGGGCGGGGAGAGGCAATCAGCCCCAGCATTTT.

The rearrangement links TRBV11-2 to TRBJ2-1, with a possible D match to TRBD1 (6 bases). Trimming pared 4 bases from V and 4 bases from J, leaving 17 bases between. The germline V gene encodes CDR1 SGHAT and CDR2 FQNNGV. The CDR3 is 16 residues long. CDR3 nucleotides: TGTGCCAGCAGCTCTTACAGGGTGCCCCTGTACAATGAGCAGTTCTTC. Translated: CASSSYRVPLYNEQFF.

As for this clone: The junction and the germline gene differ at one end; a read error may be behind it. The CDR3 DNA follows: TGTTCCAGCAGCTTATTGTATGACGAGCAGTACTTC. Translating gives CSSSLLYDEQYF. The rearrangement uses TRBV7-9 and TRBJ2-7; D unclear. The CDR3 runs to 12 residues. From germline, CDR1 is SEHNR and CDR2 FQNEAQ (reference sequence).

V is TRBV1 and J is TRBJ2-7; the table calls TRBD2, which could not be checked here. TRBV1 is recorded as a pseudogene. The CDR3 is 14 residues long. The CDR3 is CTSSAPGTSGEQYF. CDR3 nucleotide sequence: TGCACCAGCAGCGCTCCCGGGACTAGTGGAGAGCAGTACTTC.

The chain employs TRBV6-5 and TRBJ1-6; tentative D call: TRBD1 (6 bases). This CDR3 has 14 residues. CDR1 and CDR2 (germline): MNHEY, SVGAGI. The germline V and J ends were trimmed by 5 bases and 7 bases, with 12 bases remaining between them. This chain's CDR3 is CASSQDSFNSPLHF. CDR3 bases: TGTGCCAGCAGTCAGGACAGCTTCAATTCACCCCTCCACTTT.

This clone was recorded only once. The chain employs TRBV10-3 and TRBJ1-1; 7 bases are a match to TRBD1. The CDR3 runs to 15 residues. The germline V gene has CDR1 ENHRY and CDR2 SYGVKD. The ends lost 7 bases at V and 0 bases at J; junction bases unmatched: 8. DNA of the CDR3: TGTGCCATCAACCCGGGACAGACCTTGAACACTGAAGCTTTCTTT. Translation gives CAINPGQTLNTEAFF.

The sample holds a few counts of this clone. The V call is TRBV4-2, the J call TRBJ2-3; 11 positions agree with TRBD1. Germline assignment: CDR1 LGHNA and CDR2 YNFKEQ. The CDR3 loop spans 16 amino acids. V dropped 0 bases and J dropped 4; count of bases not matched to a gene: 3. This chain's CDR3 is CASSQDPGQGADTQYF. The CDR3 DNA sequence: TGTGCCAGCAGCCAAGATCCGGGACAGGGGGCAGATACGCAGTATTTT.

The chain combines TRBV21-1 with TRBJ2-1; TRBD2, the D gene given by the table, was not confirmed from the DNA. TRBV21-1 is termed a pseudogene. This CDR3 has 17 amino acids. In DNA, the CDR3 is TGTGCCAGCAGCAAAGGGCGAGGAGGGAGCTCCTACAATGAGCAGTTCTTC. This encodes CASSKGRGGSSYNEQFF.

CDR3 protein: CASTLLSGTEAFF. CDR3 DNA: TGTGCCAGCACCCTATTGTCGGGCACTGAAGCTTTCTTT. The V call is TRBV6-6, the J call TRBJ1-1; D unresolved. The V end lost 7 bases, the J end lost 4 bases, and 13 bases lay between the germline ends. CDR1 and CDR2 (germline): MNHNY, SVGAGI (reference sequence). CDR3 length: 13 residues.

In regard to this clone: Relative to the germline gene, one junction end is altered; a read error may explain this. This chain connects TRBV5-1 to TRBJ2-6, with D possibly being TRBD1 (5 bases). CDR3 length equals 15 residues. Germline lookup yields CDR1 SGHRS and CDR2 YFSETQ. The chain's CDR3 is CASSGVGSGANGLTF. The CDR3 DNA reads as TGCGCCAGCAGCGGGGTGGGGTCTGGGGCCAACGGCCTGACTTTC.

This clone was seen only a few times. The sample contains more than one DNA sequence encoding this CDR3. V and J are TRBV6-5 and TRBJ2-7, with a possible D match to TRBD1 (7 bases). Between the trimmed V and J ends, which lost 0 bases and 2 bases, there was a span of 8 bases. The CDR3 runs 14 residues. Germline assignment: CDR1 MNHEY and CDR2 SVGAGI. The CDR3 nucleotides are TGTGCCAGCAGTTACTCCAGGGGGGCCTACGAGCAGTACTTC. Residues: CASSYSRGAYEQYF.

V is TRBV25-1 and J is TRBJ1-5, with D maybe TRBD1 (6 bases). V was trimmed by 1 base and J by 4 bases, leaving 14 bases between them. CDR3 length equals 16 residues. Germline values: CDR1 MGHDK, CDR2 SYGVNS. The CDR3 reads CASSELDRDRNQPQHF. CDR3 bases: TGTGCCAGCAGTGAATTGGACAGAGATAGAAATCAGCCCCAGCATTTT.

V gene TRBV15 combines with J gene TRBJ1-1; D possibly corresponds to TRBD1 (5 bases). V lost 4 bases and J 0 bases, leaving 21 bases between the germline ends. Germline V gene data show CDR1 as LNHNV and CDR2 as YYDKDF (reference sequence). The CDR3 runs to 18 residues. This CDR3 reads CATSMGTGGNILNTEAFF. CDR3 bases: TGTGCCACCAGCATGGGAACCGGGGGTAACATATTGAACACTGAAGCTTTCTTT.

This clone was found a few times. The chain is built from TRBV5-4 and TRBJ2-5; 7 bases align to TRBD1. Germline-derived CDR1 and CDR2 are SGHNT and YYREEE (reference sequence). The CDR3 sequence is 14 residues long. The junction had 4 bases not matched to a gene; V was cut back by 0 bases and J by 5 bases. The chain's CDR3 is CASSLGGGAETQYF. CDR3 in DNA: TGTGCCAGCAGCTTGGGAGGGGGCGCGGAGACCCAGTACTTC.

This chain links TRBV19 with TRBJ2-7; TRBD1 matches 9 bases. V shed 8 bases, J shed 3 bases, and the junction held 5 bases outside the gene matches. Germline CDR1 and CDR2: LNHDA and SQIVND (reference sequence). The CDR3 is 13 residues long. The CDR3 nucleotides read TGTGCCAGTGGAAACAGGGGGCACTACGAGCAGTACTTC. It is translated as CASGNRGHYEQYF.

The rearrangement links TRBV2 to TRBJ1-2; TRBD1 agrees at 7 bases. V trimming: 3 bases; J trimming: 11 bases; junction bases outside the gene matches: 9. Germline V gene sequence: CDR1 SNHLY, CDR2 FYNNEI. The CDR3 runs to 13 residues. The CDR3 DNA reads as TGTGCCAGCAGTGATCCCGGCGCAGGGGGTTACACCTTC. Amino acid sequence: CASSDPGAGGYTF.

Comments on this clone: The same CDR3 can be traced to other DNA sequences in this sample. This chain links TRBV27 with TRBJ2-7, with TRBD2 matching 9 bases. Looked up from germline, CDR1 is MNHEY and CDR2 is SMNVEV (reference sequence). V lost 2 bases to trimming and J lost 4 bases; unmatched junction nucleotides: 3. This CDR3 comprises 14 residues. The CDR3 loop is CASSLAGGPYEQYF. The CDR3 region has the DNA TGTGCCAGCAGTTTAGCGGGAGGGCCTTACGAGCAGTACTTC.

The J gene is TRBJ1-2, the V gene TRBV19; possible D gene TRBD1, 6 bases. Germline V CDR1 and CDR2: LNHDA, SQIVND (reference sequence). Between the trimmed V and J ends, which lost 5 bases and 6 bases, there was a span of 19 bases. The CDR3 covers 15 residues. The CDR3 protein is CASSVANRVGDGYTF. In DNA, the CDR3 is TGTGCCAGTAGTGTTGCTAACAGGGTTGGGGATGGCTACACCTTC.

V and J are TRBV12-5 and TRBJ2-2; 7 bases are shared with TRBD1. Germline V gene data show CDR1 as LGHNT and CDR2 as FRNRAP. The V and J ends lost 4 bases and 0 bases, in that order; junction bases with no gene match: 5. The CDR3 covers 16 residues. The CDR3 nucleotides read TGTGCTAGTGGTTCCCACGGGACAGCGAACACCGGGGAGCTGTTTTTT. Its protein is CASGSHGTANTGELFF. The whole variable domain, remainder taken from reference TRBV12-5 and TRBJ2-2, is DARVTQTPRHKVTEMGQEVTMRCQPILGHNTVFWYRQTMMQGLELLAYFRNRAPLDDSGMPKDRFSAEMPDATLATLKIQPSEPRDSAVYFCASGSHGTANTGELFFGEGSRLTVL.

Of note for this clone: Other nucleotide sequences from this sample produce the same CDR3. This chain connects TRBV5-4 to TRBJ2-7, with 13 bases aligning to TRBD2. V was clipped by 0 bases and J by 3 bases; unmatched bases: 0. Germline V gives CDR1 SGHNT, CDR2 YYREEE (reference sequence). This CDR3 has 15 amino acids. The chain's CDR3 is CASSLGTSGSYEQYF. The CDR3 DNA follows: TGTGCCAGCAGCTTGGGGACTAGCGGGAGCTACGAGCAGTACTTC. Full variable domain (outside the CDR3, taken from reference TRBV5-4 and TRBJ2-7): ETGVTQSPTHLIKTRGQQVTLRCSSQSGHNTVSWYQQALGQGPQFIFQYYREEENGRGNFPPRFSGLQFPNYSSELNVNALELDDSALYLCASSLGTSGSYEQYFGPGTRLTVT.

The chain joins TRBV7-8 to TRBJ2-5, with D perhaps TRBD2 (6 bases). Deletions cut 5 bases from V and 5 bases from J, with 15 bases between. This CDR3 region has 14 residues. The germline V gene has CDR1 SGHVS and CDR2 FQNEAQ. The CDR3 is CASSQAAGSETQYF. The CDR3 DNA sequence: TGTGCCAGCAGCCAAGCCGCGGGGAGCGAGACCCAGTACTTC.

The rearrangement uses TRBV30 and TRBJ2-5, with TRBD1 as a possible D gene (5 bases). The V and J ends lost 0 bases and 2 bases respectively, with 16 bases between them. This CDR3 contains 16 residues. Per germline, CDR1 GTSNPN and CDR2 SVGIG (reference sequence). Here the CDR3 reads CAWSVSRTPPQETQYF. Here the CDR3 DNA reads TGTGCCTGGAGTGTATCTCGGACACCCCCTCAAGAGACCCAGTACTTC.